The entry that follows covers one TCR beta chain sequence. What it binds is unknown. PCR employed 60 Vbeta and 13 Jbeta primers. Per the study methods: Counted up in a later analysis, unique TCR beta chains came to about 80 million, with about 10 million shared. Some clones are missing from TCRdb's copy, which holds only in-frame ones; the method was immunoSEQ multiplex PCR. The V and J calls and clone size are taken from that table; D and trimming were inferred from the DNA. The data show about 120,000 clones, around 76% seen once. The sample comes from a study of cytomegalovirus exposure and HLA in healthy donors. Regarding the study as a whole: Association with HLA alleles at 0.05 false discovery rate was found for 15,000 or so TCR beta sequences in a later analysis.

This CDR3 comprises 16 residues. Germline CDR1 is SGDLS and CDR2 is YYNGEE. The ends were cut back, 0 bases at V and 0 bases at J, with 9 bases in the middle. The sample consisted of PBMCs. V gene TRBV9 combines with J gene TRBJ2-2; tentative D call: TRBD1 (6 bases). The clonotype was recovered from a man in his sixties in good health and CMV-seropositive. The chain's CDR3 is CASSVAGGANTGELFF. In nucleotides, the CDR3 is TGTGCCAGCAGCGTAGCTGGGGGCGCGAACACCGGGGAGCTGTTTTTT.